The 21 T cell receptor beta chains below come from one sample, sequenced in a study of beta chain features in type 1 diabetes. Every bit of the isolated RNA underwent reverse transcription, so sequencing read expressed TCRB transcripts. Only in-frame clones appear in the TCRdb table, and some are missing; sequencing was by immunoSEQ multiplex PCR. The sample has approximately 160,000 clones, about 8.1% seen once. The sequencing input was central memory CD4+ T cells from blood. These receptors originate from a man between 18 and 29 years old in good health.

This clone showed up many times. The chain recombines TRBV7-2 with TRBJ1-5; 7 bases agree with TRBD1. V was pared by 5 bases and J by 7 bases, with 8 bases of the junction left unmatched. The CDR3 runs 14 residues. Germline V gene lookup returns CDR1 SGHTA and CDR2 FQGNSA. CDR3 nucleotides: TGTGCCAGCAGCACCGGGACAGCAGTACAGCCCCAGCATTTT. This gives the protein CASSTGTAVQPQHF.

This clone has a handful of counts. The CDR3 nucleotides read TGCGCCAGCAGCCGCCAGGAAGGGACAGGAGGGGAAAAACTGTTTTTT. This sequence encodes CASSRQEGTGGEKLFF. J is TRBJ1-4 and V is TRBV5-1, with 8 nucleotides matching TRBD1. Trimming removed 4 bases from V and 8 bases from J; junction bases left unmatched: 13. There are 16 residues in the CDR3. Germline CDR1 is SGHRS and CDR2 is YFSETQ.

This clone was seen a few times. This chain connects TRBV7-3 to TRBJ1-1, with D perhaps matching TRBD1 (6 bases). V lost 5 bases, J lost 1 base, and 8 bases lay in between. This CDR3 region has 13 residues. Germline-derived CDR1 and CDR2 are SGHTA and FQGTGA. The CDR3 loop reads CASSMDRNTEAFF. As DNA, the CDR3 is TGTGCCAGCAGCATGGACAGGAACACTGAAGCTTTCTTT.

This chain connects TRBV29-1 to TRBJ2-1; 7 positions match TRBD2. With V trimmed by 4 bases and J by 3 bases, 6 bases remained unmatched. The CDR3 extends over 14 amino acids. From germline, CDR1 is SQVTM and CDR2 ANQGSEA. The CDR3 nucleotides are TGCAGCGTTGTCAGGAGCGGGAACTACAATGAGCAGTTCTTC. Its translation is CSVVRSGNYNEQFF.

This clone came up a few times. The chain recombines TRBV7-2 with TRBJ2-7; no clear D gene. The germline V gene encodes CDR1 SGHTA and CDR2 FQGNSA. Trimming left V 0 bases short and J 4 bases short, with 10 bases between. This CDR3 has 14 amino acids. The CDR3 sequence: CASSLAGRVYEQYF. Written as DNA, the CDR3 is TGTGCCAGCAGCTTAGCGGGTCGGGTATACGAGCAGTACTTC.

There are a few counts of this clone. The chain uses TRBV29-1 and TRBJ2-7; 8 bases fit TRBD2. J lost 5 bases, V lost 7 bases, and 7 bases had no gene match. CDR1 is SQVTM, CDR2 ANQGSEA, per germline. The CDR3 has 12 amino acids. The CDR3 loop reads CSAQSGGDEQYF. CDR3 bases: TGCAGCGCCCAAAGCGGGGGTGACGAGCAGTACTTC.

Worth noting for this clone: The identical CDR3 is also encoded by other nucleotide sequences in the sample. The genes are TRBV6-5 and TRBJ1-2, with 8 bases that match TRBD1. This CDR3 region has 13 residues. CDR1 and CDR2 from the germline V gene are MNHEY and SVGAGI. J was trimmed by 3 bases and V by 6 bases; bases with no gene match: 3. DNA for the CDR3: TGTGCCAGCAGGGACAGGGACTACTATGGCTACACCTTC. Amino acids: CASRDRDYYGYTF.

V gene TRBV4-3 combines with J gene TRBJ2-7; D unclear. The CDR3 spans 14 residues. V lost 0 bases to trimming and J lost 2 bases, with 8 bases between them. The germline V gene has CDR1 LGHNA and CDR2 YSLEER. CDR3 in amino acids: CASSQEEGAYEQYF. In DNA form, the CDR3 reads TGCGCCAGCAGCCAAGAGGAAGGAGCCTACGAGCAGTACTTC.

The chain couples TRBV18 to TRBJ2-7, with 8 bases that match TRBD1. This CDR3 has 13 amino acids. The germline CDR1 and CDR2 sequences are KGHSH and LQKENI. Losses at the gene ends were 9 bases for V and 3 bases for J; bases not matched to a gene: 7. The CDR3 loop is CASRTDRVYEQYF. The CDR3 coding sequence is TGTGCCAGTCGGACGGACAGGGTCTACGAGCAGTACTTC.

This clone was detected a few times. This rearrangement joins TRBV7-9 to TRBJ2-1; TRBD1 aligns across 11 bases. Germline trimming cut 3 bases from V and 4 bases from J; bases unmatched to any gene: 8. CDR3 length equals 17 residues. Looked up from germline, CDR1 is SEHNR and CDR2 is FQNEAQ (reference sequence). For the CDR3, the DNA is TGTGCCAGCAGCTTGGAGTGGGGGACAGGGGGATACAATGAGCAGTTCTTC. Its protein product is CASSLEWGTGGYNEQFF.

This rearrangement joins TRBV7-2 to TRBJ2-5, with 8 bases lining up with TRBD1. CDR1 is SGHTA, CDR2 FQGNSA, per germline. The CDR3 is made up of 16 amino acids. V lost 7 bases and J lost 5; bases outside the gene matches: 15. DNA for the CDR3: TGTGCCAGCAACCTTGGTGCCCAGGGGGCAGGGGAGACCCAGTACTTC. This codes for CASNLGAQGAGETQYF.

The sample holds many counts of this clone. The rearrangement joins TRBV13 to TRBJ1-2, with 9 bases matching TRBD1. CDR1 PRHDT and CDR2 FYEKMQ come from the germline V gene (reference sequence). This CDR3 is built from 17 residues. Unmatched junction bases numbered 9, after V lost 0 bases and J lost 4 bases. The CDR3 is CASSLGLTGGDIYGYTF. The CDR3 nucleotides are TGTGCCAGCAGCTTAGGCCTAACAGGGGGCGATATCTATGGCTACACCTTC.

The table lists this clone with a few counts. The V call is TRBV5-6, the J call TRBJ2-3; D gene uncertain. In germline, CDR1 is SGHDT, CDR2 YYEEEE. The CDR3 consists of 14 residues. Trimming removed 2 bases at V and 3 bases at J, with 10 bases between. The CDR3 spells CASSFFAGTDTQYF. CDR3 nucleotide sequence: TGTGCCAGCAGCTTCTTCGCCGGGACAGATACGCAGTATTTT.

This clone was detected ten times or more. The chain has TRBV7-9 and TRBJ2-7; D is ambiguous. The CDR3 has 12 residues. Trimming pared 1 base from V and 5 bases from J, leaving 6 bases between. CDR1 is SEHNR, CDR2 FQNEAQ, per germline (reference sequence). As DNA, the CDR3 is TGTGCCAGCAGCTTAGTGGGCGACGAGCAGTACTTC. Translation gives CASSLVGDEQYF.

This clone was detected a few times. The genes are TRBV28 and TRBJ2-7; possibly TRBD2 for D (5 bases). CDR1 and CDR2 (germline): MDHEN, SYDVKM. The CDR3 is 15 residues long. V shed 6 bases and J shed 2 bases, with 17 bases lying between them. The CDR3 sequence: CASSPAGISPYEQYF. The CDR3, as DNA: TGTGCCAGCAGCCCAGCCGGGATCTCTCCCTACGAGCAGTACTTC. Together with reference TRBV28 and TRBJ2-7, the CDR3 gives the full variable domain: DVKVTQSSRYLVKRTGEKVFLECVQDMDHENMFWYRQDPGLGLRLIYFSYDVKMKEKGDIPEGYSVSREKKERFSLILESASTNQTSMYLCASSPAGISPYEQYFGPGTRLTVT.

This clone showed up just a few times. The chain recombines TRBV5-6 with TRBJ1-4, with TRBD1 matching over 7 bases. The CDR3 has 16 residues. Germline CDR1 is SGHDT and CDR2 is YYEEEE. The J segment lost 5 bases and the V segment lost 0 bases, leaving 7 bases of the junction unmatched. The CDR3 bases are TGTGCCAGCAGCTTGGCCTTCGACAGGGAGAATGAAAAACTGTTTTTT. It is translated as CASSLAFDRENEKLFF.

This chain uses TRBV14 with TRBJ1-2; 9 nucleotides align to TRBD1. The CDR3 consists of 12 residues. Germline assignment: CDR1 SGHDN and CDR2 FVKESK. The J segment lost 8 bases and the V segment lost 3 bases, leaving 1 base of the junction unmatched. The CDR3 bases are TGTGCCAGCAGCCAGACAGGGGGAGGCTACACCTTC. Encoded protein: CASSQTGGGYTF.

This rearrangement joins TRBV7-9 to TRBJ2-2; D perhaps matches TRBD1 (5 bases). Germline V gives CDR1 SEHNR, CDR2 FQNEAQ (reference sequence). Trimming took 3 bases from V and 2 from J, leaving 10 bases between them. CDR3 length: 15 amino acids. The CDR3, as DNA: TGTGCCAGCAGCTTTGCAGGGCCCAACACCGGGGAGCTGTTTTTT. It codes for CASSFAGPNTGELFF. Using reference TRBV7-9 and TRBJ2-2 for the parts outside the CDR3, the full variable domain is DTGVSQNPRHKITKRGQNVTFRCDPISEHNRLYWYRQTLGQGPEFLTYFQNEAQLEKSRLLSDRFSAERPKGSFSTLEIQRTEQGDSAMYLCASSFAGPNTGELFFGEGSRLTVL.

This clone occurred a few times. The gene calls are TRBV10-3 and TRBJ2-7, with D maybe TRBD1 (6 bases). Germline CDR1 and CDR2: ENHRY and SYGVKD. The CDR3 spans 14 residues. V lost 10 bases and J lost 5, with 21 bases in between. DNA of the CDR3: TGTGCCACCAAGAGGGGGTTGGGGATCGACGAGCAGTACTTC. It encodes CATKRGLGIDEQYF.

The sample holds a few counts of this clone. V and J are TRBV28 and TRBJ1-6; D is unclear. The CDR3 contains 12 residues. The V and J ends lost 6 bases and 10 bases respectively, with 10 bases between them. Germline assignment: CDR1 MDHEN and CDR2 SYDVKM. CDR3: CASRPRLSPLHF. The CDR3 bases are TGTGCCAGCAGACCGAGGCTATCACCCCTCCACTTT.

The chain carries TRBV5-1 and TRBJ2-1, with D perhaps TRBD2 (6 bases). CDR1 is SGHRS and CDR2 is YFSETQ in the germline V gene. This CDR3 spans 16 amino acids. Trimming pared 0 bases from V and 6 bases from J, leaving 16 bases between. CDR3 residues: CASSLVSGKGLNEQFF. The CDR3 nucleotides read TGCGCCAGCAGCTTGGTGTCAGGGAAGGGACTCAATGAGCAGTTCTTC.